The 26 T cell receptor beta chains in this list originate from one sample, sequenced in a study of blood T cell repertoires in COVID-19. Profiling relied on immunoSEQ multiplex PCR, and the TCRdb table lists in-frame clones only, not all of them. Among about 150,000 clones listed, about 76% were seen once. Specimen: peripheral blood. These receptors were collected from a woman in her sixties or seventies with COVID-19, enrolled during active disease.

V gene TRBV18 combines with J gene TRBJ2-1; D is possibly TRBD1 (6 bases). Trimming removed 0 bases at V and 8 bases at J, with 14 bases between. Germline loops: CDR1 KGHSH, CDR2 LQKENI. CDR3 size: 15 residues. CDR3 in amino acids: CASSPPMGASYEQFF. DNA of the CDR3: TGTGCCAGCTCACCACCGATGGGGGCCTCGTATGAGCAGTTCTTC.

The chain joins TRBV4-1 to TRBJ2-7; 13 nucleotides agree with TRBD2. CDR1 is MGHRA and CDR2 is YSYEKL in the germline V gene. There are 17 residues in the CDR3. V dropped 1 base and J dropped 2; count of bases not matched to a gene: 5. CDR3 bases: TGCGCCAGCAGCCAAGTTGATACTAGCGGGGGGGCCTACGAGCAGTACTTC. Amino acid sequence: CASSQVDTSGGAYEQYF.

This chain connects TRBV27 to TRBJ2-5; TRBD2 agrees at 9 bases. CDR1 is MNHEY and CDR2 is SMNVEV in the germline V gene (reference sequence). Losses at the gene ends were 5 bases for V and 5 bases for J; bases not matched to a gene: 21. The CDR3 runs 19 residues. The CDR3 loop is CASSPHAIRSGGPRETQYF. In nucleotides, the CDR3 is TGTGCCAGCAGTCCCCACGCAATCCGGAGCGGGGGGCCACGGGAGACCCAGTACTTC.

The chain combines TRBV7-2 with TRBJ2-7; a possible D gene is TRBD1 (5 bases). V dropped 5 bases and J dropped 6 bases, with 8 bases sitting between them. CDR3 length: 11 amino acids. From germline, CDR1 is SGHTA and CDR2 FQGNSA. CDR3 protein: CASSQQGEQYF. The CDR3 nucleotides are TGTGCCAGCAGCCAGCAGGGCGAGCAGTACTTC.

V and J are TRBV19 and TRBJ2-1; 10 nucleotides match TRBD2. The CDR3 sequence is 16 residues long. V lost 6 bases to trimming and J lost 6 bases; unmatched junction nucleotides: 11. CDR1 LNHDA and CDR2 SQIVND come from the germline V gene (reference sequence). The CDR3 sequence is CASRVPGTSDFNEQFF. In nucleotides, the CDR3 is TGTGCCAGTAGAGTCCCCGGGACTAGCGATTTCAATGAGCAGTTCTTC. Looking up the rest from reference TRBV19 and TRBJ2-1 gives the full variable domain: DGGITQSPKYLFRKEGQNVTLSCEQNLNHDAMYWYRQDPGQGLRLIYYSQIVNDFQKGDIAEGYSVSREKKESFPLTVTSAQKNPTAFYLCASRVPGTSDFNEQFFGPGTRLTVL.

This clone was observed a handful of times. The chain employs TRBV11-3 and TRBJ2-4; 7 bases map to TRBD2. The trim removed 1 base at V and 5 bases at J, leaving 5 bases unmatched. The length of the CDR3 is 15 residues. Per germline, CDR1 SGHNT and CDR2 YENEEA. The CDR3 coding sequence is TGTGCCAGCAGCTTAGGGCTGGGGGGGGAAAACATTCAGTACTTC. This translates into CASSLGLGGENIQYF.

This chain joins TRBV9 and TRBJ2-1, with D uncertain. Germline CDR1 is SGDLS and CDR2 is YYNGEE. V lost 4 bases to trimming and J lost 6 bases, with 11 bases between them. The length of the CDR3 is 13 residues. CDR3 nucleotide sequence: TGTGCCAGCAGCCCCTTGAACGGCAATGAGCAGTTCTTC. This encodes CASSPLNGNEQFF. Supplemented by reference TRBV9 and TRBJ2-1, the full variable domain reads DSGVTQTPKHLITATGQRVTLRCSPRSGDLSVYWYQQSLDQGLQFLIQYYNGEERAKGNILERFSAQQFPDLHSELNLSSLELGDSALYFCASSPLNGNEQFFGPGTRLTVL.

CDR3 loop: CASSYSTIVRASEQYF. Here the CDR3 DNA reads TGTGCCAGCAGTTACTCGACGATTGTCAGGGCCAGCGAGCAGTACTTC. This rearrangement joins TRBV6-2 or TRBV6-3 to TRBJ2-7; TRBD1 is a possible D gene (5 bases). Trimming took off 0 bases at V and 6 bases at J, with 18 bases between the two ends. This CDR3 has 16 residues. The germline gives CDR1 MNHEY, CDR2 SVGEGT.

The chain combines TRBV4-3 with TRBJ2-7; D possibly corresponds to TRBD1 (5 bases). V shed 0 bases and J shed 6 bases, with 15 bases lying between them. The V gene's germline CDR1 is LGHNA and CDR2 YSLEER. The CDR3 has 15 residues. DNA of the CDR3: TGCGCCAGCAGCCAAGAGGTCGCAGGGCTGAGCGAGCAGTACTTC. It encodes CASSQEVAGLSEQYF.

V and J are TRBV10-3 and TRBJ1-1; TRBD1 is a possible D gene (6 bases). This CDR3 contains 14 residues. Trimming took 6 bases from V and 2 from J, leaving 13 bases between them. Germline V CDR1 and CDR2: ENHRY, SYGVKD. The CDR3 sequence is CAIRATGINTEAFF. The CDR3 nucleotides are TGTGCCATCAGGGCAACAGGGATAAACACTGAAGCTTTCTTT.

The V gene is TRBV18, the J gene TRBJ1-2; no clear D gene. V lost 2 bases, J lost 1 base, and 5 bases lay in between. In germline, CDR1 is KGHSH, CDR2 LQKENI. The CDR3 totals 13 residues. The CDR3 DNA sequence: TGTGCCAGCTCACCAAACTATAACTATGGCTACACCTTC. Amino acid sequence: CASSPNYNYGYTF.

CDR3: CASSRLESAGELFF. As DNA, the CDR3 is TGTGCCAGCAGCCGACTAGAAAGCGCCGGGGAGCTGTTTTTT. V usage is TRBV2 and J usage is TRBJ2-2, with a tentative D call TRBD2 (6 bases). The CDR3 extends over 14 amino acids. Trimming left V 6 bases short and J 6 bases short, with 14 bases between. Germline assignment: CDR1 SNHLY and CDR2 FYNNEI.

In nucleotides, the CDR3 is TGTGCCAGCTCACCACCGCGGAGGGCGAACACCGGGGAGCTGTTTTTT. Its translation: CASSPPRRANTGELFF. The chain combines TRBV18 with TRBJ2-2; possibly TRBD2 for D (6 bases). The CDR3 covers 16 residues. Germline V gene lookup returns CDR1 KGHSH and CDR2 LQKENI. V was trimmed by 0 bases and J by 0 bases, leaving 8 bases between them.

The rearrangement joins TRBV7-8 to TRBJ1-2; no definite D call. Per the germline V gene, CDR1 is SGHVS and CDR2 is FQNEAQ. CDR3 size: 13 residues. The V end was cut by 2 bases, the J end by 6 bases, with 10 bases between. The CDR3 reads CASSLPWRDGYTF. As DNA, the CDR3 is TGTGCCAGCAGCTTACCCTGGAGGGATGGCTACACCTTC.

The CDR3 region has the DNA TGTGCCAGCAGCCAGGCCGGGGGGTTCAACGGGAATGAAAAACTGTTTTTT. This translates into CASSQAGGFNGNEKLFF. The chain uses TRBV5-4 and TRBJ1-4; TRBD1 might be the D (5 bases). The CDR3 has 17 amino acids. V was cut by 4 bases and J by 5 bases, with 21 bases left in between. CDR1 and CDR2 from the germline V gene are SGHNT and YYREEE (reference sequence).

V is TRBV6-2 or TRBV6-3 and J is TRBJ2-7; D perhaps matches TRBD1 (5 bases). The germline V and J ends were trimmed by 4 bases and 1 base, with 14 bases remaining between them. The germline V gene has CDR1 MNHEY and CDR2 SVGEGT. The CDR3 has 15 amino acids. This chain's CDR3 is CASSSRGRGSYEQYF. The CDR3 DNA reads TGTGCCAGCAGTTCGCGAGGTAGGGGTTCCTACGAGCAGTACTTC.

The rearrangement joins TRBV4-2 to TRBJ1-5; possibly TRBD1 for D (6 bases). The CDR3 contains 17 residues. The germline CDR1 and CDR2 sequences are LGHNA and YNFKEQ. Trimming took off 3 bases at V and 0 bases at J, with 15 bases between the two ends. The DNA for the CDR3 is TGTGCCAGCAGCCACCTACTCGGACAGAATAGCAATCAGCCCCAGCATTTT. It is translated as CASSHLLGQNSNQPQHF.

The chain employs TRBV5-6 and TRBJ1-6, with 7 bases aligning to TRBD1. The CDR3 sequence is 16 residues long. With 4 bases clipped from V and 10 bases from J, the junction kept 14 bases outside the gene matches. Germline loops: CDR1 SGHDT, CDR2 YYEEEE. The CDR3 coding sequence is TGTGCCAGCAGCATACGACAGGGAGCGGTTGACTCACCCCTCCACTTT. Amino acid sequence: CASSIRQGAVDSPLHF.

The genes are TRBV9 and TRBJ1-4; no reliable D call. CDR3 length: 14 amino acids. Germline CDR1 is SGDLS and CDR2 is YYNGEE. The germline V and J ends were trimmed by 0 bases and 4 bases, with 7 bases remaining between them. The CDR3 region has the DNA TGTGCCAGCAGCGTAGGAGGGAGTAATGAAAAACTGTTTTTT. This translates into CASSVGGSNEKLFF.

V is TRBV9 and J is TRBJ2-2, with 7 bases that match TRBD1. Trimming removed 0 bases from V and 4 bases from J; junction bases left unmatched: 6. CDR3 length: 16 residues. CDR1 SGDLS and CDR2 YYNGEE come from the germline V gene. The CDR3 sequence: CASSVGEGAFTGELFF. In DNA form, the CDR3 reads TGTGCCAGCAGCGTAGGTGAGGGGGCATTCACCGGGGAGCTGTTTTTT.

The genes are TRBV27 and TRBJ2-1; D gene unclear. In germline, CDR1 is MNHEY, CDR2 SMNVEV (reference sequence). This CDR3 comprises 16 residues. Trimming removed 4 bases from V and 0 bases from J, with 13 bases in between. The CDR3 here is CASSSRSILSYNEQFF. CDR3 sequence (DNA): TGTGCCAGCAGTTCCCGGTCAATCCTCTCCTACAATGAGCAGTTCTTC.

The chain recombines TRBV5-1 with TRBJ2-2; D is perhaps TRBD1 (6 bases). The CDR3 consists of 18 residues. The germline gives CDR1 SGHRS, CDR2 YFSETQ. The V and J ends lost 4 bases and 0 bases respectively, with 19 bases between them. CDR3 nucleotides: TGCGCCAGCAGCCCCAGGGGCCTTACCCCGGCGAACACCGGGGAGCTGTTTTTT. Protein: CASSPRGLTPANTGELFF.

In the case of this clone: Here the CDR3 omits its conserved ending phenylalanine or tryptophan, so a read error is the likely source. The DNA is left out, because the CDR3 cannot be placed on it with certainty; the CDR3 is given as TCRdb lists it. The chain uses TRBV3-1 (or the pseudogene TRBV3-2) and TRBJ2-7; the table's D call, TRBD1, has no DNA check behind it. Germline V gene sequence: CDR1 LGHDT, CDR2 YNNKEL (reference sequence). From its first to its last residue, the CDR3 has 11 amino acids. CDR3 amino acids: CASSLSPQGTR.

The chain employs TRBV7-9 and TRBJ1-1; D is unclear. The germline CDR1 and CDR2 sequences are SEHNR and FQNEAQ (reference sequence). V dropped 2 bases and J dropped 1 base, with 11 bases sitting between them. The CDR3 is made up of 15 amino acids. The CDR3 loop is CASSLPPGANTEAFF. In DNA, the CDR3 is TGTGCCAGCAGCTTACCCCCGGGAGCGAACACTGAAGCTTTCTTT.

This chain uses TRBV18 with TRBJ2-7, with 8 bases matching TRBD1. CDR1 is KGHSH, CDR2 LQKENI, per germline. The length of the CDR3 is 13 residues. The trim removed 6 bases at V and 3 bases at J, leaving 4 bases unmatched. DNA for the CDR3: TGTGCCAGCTCCCAGACAGGGGTCTACGAGCAGTACTTC. The encoded protein is CASSQTGVYEQYF. Looking up the rest from reference TRBV18 and TRBJ2-7 gives the full variable domain: NAGVMQNPRHLVRRRGQEARLRCSPMKGHSHVYWYRQLPEEGLKFMVYLQKENIIDESGMPKERFSAEFPKEGPSILRIQQVVRGDSAAYFCASSQTGVYEQYFGPGTRLTVT.

This clone was seen only once. The chain recombines TRBV29-1 with TRBJ2-7; TRBD1 is a possible D gene (6 bases). The CDR3 has 12 amino acids. Per germline, CDR1 SQVTM and CDR2 ANQGSEA. V lost 5 bases, J lost 3 bases, and 11 bases lay in between. CDR3 nucleotides: TGCAGCGTTTCCACAGGGAGCTACGAGCAGTACTTC. Its protein product is CSVSTGSYEQYF.